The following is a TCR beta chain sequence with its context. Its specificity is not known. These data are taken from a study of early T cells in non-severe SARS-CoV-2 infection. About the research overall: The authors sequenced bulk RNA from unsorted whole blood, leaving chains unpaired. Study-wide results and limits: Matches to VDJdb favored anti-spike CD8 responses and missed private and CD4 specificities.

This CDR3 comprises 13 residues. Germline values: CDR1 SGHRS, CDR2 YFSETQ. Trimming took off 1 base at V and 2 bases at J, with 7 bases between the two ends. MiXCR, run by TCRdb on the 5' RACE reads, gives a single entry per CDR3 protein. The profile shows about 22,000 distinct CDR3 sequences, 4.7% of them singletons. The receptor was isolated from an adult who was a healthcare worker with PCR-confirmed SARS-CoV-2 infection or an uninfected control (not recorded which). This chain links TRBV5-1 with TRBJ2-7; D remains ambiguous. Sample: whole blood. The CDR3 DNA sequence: TGCGCCAGCAGCTTGACTCGGGCCTACGAGCAGTACTTC. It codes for CASSLTRAYEQYF.